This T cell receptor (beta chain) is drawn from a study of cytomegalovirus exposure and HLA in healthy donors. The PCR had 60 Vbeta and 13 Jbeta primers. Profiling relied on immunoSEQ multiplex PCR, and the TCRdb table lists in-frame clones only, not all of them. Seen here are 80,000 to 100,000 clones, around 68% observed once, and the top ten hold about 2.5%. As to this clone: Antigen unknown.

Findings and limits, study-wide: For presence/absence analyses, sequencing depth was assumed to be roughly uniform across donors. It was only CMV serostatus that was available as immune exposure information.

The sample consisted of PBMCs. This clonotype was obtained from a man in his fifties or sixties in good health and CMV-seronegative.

CDR3: CASSYSWRQGNQPQHF. The CDR3 DNA is TGTGCCAGCAGTTACTCGTGGCGTCAGGGCAATCAGCCCCAGCATTTT. This rearrangement joins TRBV6-5 to TRBJ1-5; D is undetermined. The V and J ends lost 0 bases and 2 bases respectively, with 11 bases between them. The CDR3 loop spans 16 amino acids. From germline, CDR1 is MNHEY and CDR2 SVGAGI.